Listed below are T cell receptor beta chains from one sample, sequenced in a study of blood T cell repertoires in COVID-19. Profiled with immunoSEQ multiplex PCR; TCRdb holds only in-frame clones, not every one. Of about 200,000 clones listed, about 86% are singletons. Input material: PBMCs or T cells enriched from blood (not recorded which). The source of these receptors is a woman in her 40s with acute COVID-19. Each CDR3 is given with its conserved first and last residue. A D gene is named only where the DNA matches it firmly. A row's size may be missing; if present it is once, few, many or a size class.

length	J	V	D	size	DNA	CDR3
14	TRBJ2-7	TRBV11-2	TRBD2	.	TGTGCCAGCAGCATGACTAGCGGGAGCAACGAGCAGTACTTC	CASSMTSGSNEQYF
15	TRBJ1-6	TRBV27	.	.	TGTGCCAGCAGTGGAGGGCTAGGTCGTAATTCACCCCTCCACTTT	CASSGGLGRNSPLHF
14	TRBJ1-3	TRBV18	.	once	TGTGCCAGCACCGGGTTGTCGGGAGGAAACACCATATATTTT	CASTGLSGGNTIYF
14	TRBJ2-7	TRBV28	TRBD2	.	TGTGCCAGCAGTTTCCCCGGGACTAACTACGAGCAGTACTTC	CASSFPGTNYEQYF
17	TRBJ2-6	TRBV19	.	.	TGTGCCAGTAGTTCCTCCCATTTACGGGGTGGGGCCAACGTCCTGACTTTC	CASSSSHLRGGANVLTF
14	TRBJ2-1	TRBV6-5	TRBD1	.	TGTGCCAGCAGTCCGGGACAGATAGCCAATGAGCAGTTCTTC	CASSPGQIANEQFF
14	TRBJ1-4	TRBV10-3	TRBD1	once	TGTGCCATCAGTCCGGGACAGGGAGGGGAAAAACTGTTTTTT	CAISPGQGGEKLFF
16	TRBJ2-3	TRBV20-1	TRBD2	.	TGCAGTGCTAGTCCCCTATTTAGCGGGAACACAGATACGCAGTATTTT	CSASPLFSGNTDTQYF
13	TRBJ1-1	TRBV9	.	.	TGTGCCAGCAGCGTCCGGACGGGAACTGAAGCTTTCTTT	CASSVRTGTEAFF
15	TRBJ2-7	TRBV4-3	.	.	TGCGCCAGCAGCCAAGCGGCAGGCGCTTACTACGAGCAGTACTTC	CASSQAAGAYYEQYF
12	TRBJ1-1	TRBV14	TRBD1	.	TGTGCCAGCAGCCTATCGACAGGGGCGGCTTTCTTT	CASSLSTGAAFF
18	TRBJ2-2	TRBV3-1/TRBV3-2	TRBD2	.	TGTGCCAGCAGCCGAACTCGTGGGAGGGCACGAAACACCGGGGAGCTGTTTTTT	CASSRTRGRARNTGELFF
15	TRBJ2-1	TRBV24-1	TRBD2	.	TGTGCCACCAGTGATTCCCGACTAGCAGGCTATGAGCAGTTCTTC	CATSDSRLAGYEQFF
13	TRBJ1-1	TRBV12-5	TRBD1	once	TGTGCTAGTGGTTTGGTACAGGGGTCCGAAGCTTTCTTT	CASGLVQGSEAFF
16	TRBJ1-3	TRBV28	.	few	TGTGCCAGCAGTTTATCGGATAGGGGCGGCGGAAACACCATATATTTT	CASSLSDRGGGNTIYF
14	TRBJ2-1	TRBV5-6	.	.	TGTGCCAGCAGCTTGACGGGAGTGAACAATGAGCAGTTCTTC	CASSLTGVNNEQFF
15	TRBJ2-7	TRBV19	TRBD1	.	TGTGCCAGTAGTATAGGTGGACAGGTCCACTACGAGCAGTACTTC	CASSIGGQVHYEQYF
15	TRBJ2-7	TRBV11-3	.	.	TGTGCCAGCAGCTTAAGAGGCGGAATCTCCTACGAGCAGTACTTC	CASSLRGGISYEQYF
12	TRBJ1-5	TRBV28	.	.	TGTGTGACGGGACTGAATAATCAGCCCCAGCATTTT	CVTGLNNQPQHF
13	TRBJ1-2	TRBV12-3/TRBV12-4	.	.	TGTGCCAGCAGTTTCGTCCCCTTCGATGGCTACACCTTC	CASSFVPFDGYTF
14	TRBJ2-1	TRBV29-1	TRBD2	.	TGCAGCGGAGCACCTAGCGGGGTCGACAATGAGCAGTTCTTC	CSGAPSGVDNEQFF
13	TRBJ1-2	TRBV10-3	TRBD1	once	TGTGCCACCTTGACAGGGGGCACGTATGGCTACACCTTC	CATLTGGTYGYTF
14	TRBJ2-5	TRBV28	.	.	TGTGCCAGCAGTCCCCGCCTAGGGGGAGAGACCCAGTACTTC	CASSPRLGGETQYF
16	TRBJ1-2	TRBV4-1	TRBD1	.	TGCGCCAGCAGCCAGACAACGGGACAGTCTAACTATGGCTACACCTTC	CASSQTTGQSNYGYTF
14	TRBJ2-7	TRBV9	.	.	TGTGCCAGCAGCCCCCCCCGCAGGGTCTACGAGCAGTACTTC	CASSPPRRVYEQYF
16	TRBJ2-2	TRBV28	TRBD2	.	TGTGCCAGCAGGGGACTAGCGGGAACGAACACCGGGGAGCTGTTTTTT	CASRGLAGTNTGELFF
17	TRBJ1-5	TRBV19	TRBD1	.	TGTGCCAGTAGTATGCGGGACAGTGACTATAGCAATCAGCCCCAGCATTTT	CASSMRDSDYSNQPQHF
15	TRBJ2-7	TRBV7-2	TRBD2	.	TGTGCCAGCAGACCCAGACTAGCGGACTCCTACGAGCAGTACTTC	CASRPRLADSYEQYF
11	TRBJ1-1	TRBV6-5	.	.	TGTGCCAGCAGTTACGGAGTAGAAGCTTTCTTT	CASSYGVEAFF
14	TRBJ1-1	TRBV28	.	.	TGTGCCAGCAGTCCCCCGGTCTTCCTCACTGAAGCTTTCTTT	CASSPPVFLTEAFF
15	TRBJ1-1	TRBV19	TRBD1	.	TGTGCCAGTAGTATAGGAGGGACAGGTAACACTGAAGCTTTCTTT	CASSIGGTGNTEAFF
15	TRBJ2-3	TRBV5-8	.	.	TGTGCCAGCAGCCCCATCAGGGGTCTCCCAGATACGCAGTATTTT	CASSPIRGLPDTQYF
13	TRBJ1-4	TRBV18	.	.	TGTGCCAGCTCACCAAGCAGGAATGAAAAACTGTTTTTT	CASSPSRNEKLFF
16	TRBJ1-2	TRBV28	TRBD1	.	TGTGCCAGCAGTTCCCCCTATTCGACAGGGGGTAATGGCTACACCTTC	CASSSPYSTGGNGYTF
15	TRBJ2-2	TRBV6-5	.	.	TGTGCCAGCAGTTACGGGGGCCTCAGCACCGGGGAGCTGTTTTTT	CASSYGGLSTGELFF
15	TRBJ2-5	TRBV27	.	.	TGTGCCAGCAGTTTATTGAGGGAGTACCAAGAGACCCAGTACTTC	CASSLLREYQETQYF
15	TRBJ2-3	TRBV25-1	.	.	TGTGCCAGCAGTAAGGACAGATTGGGTAAAGATACGCAGTATTTT	CASSKDRLGKDTQYF
16	TRBJ2-1	TRBV5-1	TRBD2	once	TGCGCCAGCAGCTTGGGGGAGACTAGCGGGTACAATGAGCAGTTCTTC	CASSLGETSGYNEQFF
16	TRBJ2-7	TRBV28	TRBD1	.	TGTGCCAGCAGTTTAGCCGAAGGGGGCGGGTGGTACGAGCAGTACTTC	CASSLAEGGGWYEQYF
16	TRBJ2-3	TRBV5-5	TRBD2	.	TGTGCCAGCAGCTTGGGCGGGAGTTCTGTCACAGATACGCAGTATTTT	CASSLGGSSVTDTQYF
15	TRBJ2-1	TRBV13	TRBD2	.	TGTGCCAGCAGCTTCGGGACTAGCGGATACAATGAGCAGTTCTTC	CASSFGTSGYNEQFF
19	TRBJ1-5	TRBV19	TRBD1	.	TGTGCCAGTACTCCAAGGTCTTGGAGACAGGGGCATCGATATCAGCCCCAGCATTTT	CASTPRSWRQGHRYQPQHF
14	TRBJ2-7	TRBV24-1	TRBD2	.	TGTGCCACCAGTGCACCGGGACTAGCAGGAGAGCAGTACTTC	CATSAPGLAGEQYF
13	TRBJ1-2	TRBV12-3/TRBV12-4	.	.	TGTGCCAGCAGTTTGGGGGGACCCTATGGCTACACCTTC	CASSLGGPYGYTF
13	TRBJ1-2	TRBV10-3	TRBD1	once	TGTGCCATCAGTGAGAGACAGGGCTATGGCTACACCTTC	CAISERQGYGYTF
14	TRBJ1-4	TRBV18	.	.	TGTGCCAGCTCACCGGCGGAAACTAATGAAAAACTGTTTTTT	CASSPAETNEKLFF
14	TRBJ1-1	TRBV6-6	TRBD1	.	TGTGCCAGCAGGGGACAGCTTATGAACACTGAAGCTTTCTTT	CASRGQLMNTEAFF
16	TRBJ1-1	TRBV28	.	.	TGTGCCAGCAGTTTATCCCTCCGGGGTTTGAACACTGAAGCTTTCTTT	CASSLSLRGLNTEAFF
15	TRBJ2-5	TRBV28	TRBD1	.	TGTGCCAGCAGTCAGAGACAGGGGGCGCAGGAGACCCAGTACTTC	CASSQRQGAQETQYF
18	TRBJ2-1	TRBV6-4	.	.	TGTGCCAGCAGTCCACACCCTTTAAATAGGGGATTGGGCAATGAGCAGTTCTTC	CASSPHPLNRGLGNEQFF